These 3 T cell receptor beta chains share one sample of origin, sequenced in a study of HIV-infected children after antiretroviral therapy interruption. A 3' RACE protocol on RNA, with unique molecular identifiers, produced the TCR library. Each CDR3 protein gets one entry after TCRdb re-called the 3' RACE reads with MiXCR. The sample has approximately 96,000 distinct CDR3 sequences; around 6.9% are singletons. Treatment given: PENTA 11 planned treatment interruption arm or continuous ART arm. Sample: CD45RA+ CD4+ T cells from PBMCs, pooled from several time points, taken from a donor given antiretroviral therapy, either interrupted or continuous. The subset denotes: naive CD4+ CD45RA+ CD45RO- T cells. All receptors come from a pool of human donors with HIV.

This clonotype was detected many times. The V gene is TRBV2, the J gene TRBJ2-7; D is unresolved. CDR3 length: 15 amino acids. Germline V gives CDR1 SNHLY, CDR2 FYNNEI. V lost 5 bases and J lost 0, with 14 bases in between. The CDR3: CASSSRFLSSYEQYF. CDR3 in DNA: TGTGCCAGCAGTTCAAGATTCTTGAGCTCCTACGAGCAGTACTTC.

This clonotype was recorded a few times. This rearrangement joins TRBV5-5 to TRBJ2-7, with no clear D. This CDR3 contains 14 residues. Trimming left V 0 bases short and J 3 bases short, with 10 bases between. Germline V lookup: CDR1 SGHKS, CDR2 YYEKEE (reference sequence). CDR3 sequence: CASSLVAELYEQYF. CDR3 in DNA: TGTGCCAGCAGCTTGGTGGCAGAACTCTACGAGCAGTACTTC.

This clonotype was detected ten times or more. The rearrangement uses TRBV5-1 and TRBJ2-1, with 10 bases identical to TRBD1. The CDR3 runs to 15 residues. Germline V CDR1 and CDR2: SGHRS, YFSETQ. The V gene end was trimmed by 3 bases and the J gene end by 4 bases; junction bases not matched to a gene: 4. The CDR3 nucleotides read TGCGCCAGCAGCTGGGACAGGGGACCTTACAATGAGCAGTTCTTC. Translating gives CASSWDRGPYNEQFF.